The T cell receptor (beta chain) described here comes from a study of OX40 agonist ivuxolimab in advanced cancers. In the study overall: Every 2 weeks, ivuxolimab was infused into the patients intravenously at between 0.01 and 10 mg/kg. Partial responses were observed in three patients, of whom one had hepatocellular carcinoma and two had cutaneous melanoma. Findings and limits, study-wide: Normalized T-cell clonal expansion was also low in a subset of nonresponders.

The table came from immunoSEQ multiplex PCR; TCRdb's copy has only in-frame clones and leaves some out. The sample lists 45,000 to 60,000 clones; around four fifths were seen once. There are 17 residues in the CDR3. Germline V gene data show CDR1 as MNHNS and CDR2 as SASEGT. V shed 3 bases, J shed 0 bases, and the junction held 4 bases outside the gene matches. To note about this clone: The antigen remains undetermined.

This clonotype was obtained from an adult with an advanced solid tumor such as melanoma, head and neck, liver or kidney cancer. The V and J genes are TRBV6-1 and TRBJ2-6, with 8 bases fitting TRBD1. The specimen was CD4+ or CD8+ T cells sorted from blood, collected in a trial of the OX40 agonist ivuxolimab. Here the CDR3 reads CASSETGVVSGANVLTF. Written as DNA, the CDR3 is TGTGCCAGCAGTGAGACAGGGGTGGTCTCTGGGGCCAACGTCCTGACTTTC.